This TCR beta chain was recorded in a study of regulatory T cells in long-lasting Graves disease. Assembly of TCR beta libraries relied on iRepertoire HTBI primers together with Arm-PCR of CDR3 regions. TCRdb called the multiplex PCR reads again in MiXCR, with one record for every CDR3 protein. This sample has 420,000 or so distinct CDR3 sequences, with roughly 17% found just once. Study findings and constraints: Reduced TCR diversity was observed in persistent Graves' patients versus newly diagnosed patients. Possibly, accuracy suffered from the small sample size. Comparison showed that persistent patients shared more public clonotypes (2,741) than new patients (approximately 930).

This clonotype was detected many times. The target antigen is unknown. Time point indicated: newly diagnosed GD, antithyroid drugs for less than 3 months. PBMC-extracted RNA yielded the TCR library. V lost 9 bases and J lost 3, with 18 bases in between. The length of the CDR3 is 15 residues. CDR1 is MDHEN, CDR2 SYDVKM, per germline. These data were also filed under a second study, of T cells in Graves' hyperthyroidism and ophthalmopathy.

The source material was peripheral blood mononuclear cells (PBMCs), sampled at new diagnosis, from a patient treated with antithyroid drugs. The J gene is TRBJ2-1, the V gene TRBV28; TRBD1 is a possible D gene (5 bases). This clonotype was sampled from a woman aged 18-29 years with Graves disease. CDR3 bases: TGTGCCAGTGCCCTCAGGGCGGTTCGCTACAATGAGCAGTTCTTC. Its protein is CASALRAVRYNEQFF.